This passage covers 12 T cell receptor beta chains from one sample sequenced in a study of OX40 agonist ivuxolimab in advanced cancers. Sequencing used immunoSEQ multiplex PCR; TCRdb keeps in-frame clones, though not all of them. The table shows about 68,000 clones, with around 93% occurring only once. This material consisted of CD4+ or CD8+ T cells sorted from blood, taken in a trial of the OX40 agonist ivuxolimab. The receptors were gathered from an adult with an advanced solid tumor such as melanoma, head and neck, liver or kidney cancer.

This clone was seen a single time. The rearrangement uses TRBV10-3 and TRBJ1-4, with no clear D. Germline V gene data show CDR1 as ENHRY and CDR2 as SYGVKD. Trimming removed 6 bases at V and 3 bases at J, with 11 bases between. The CDR3 length is 14 residues. The CDR3 nucleotides are TGTGCCATCAGCGATTCGGGAGCTAATGAAAAACTGTTTTTT. It is translated as CAISDSGANEKLFF.

V gene TRBV5-4 combines with J gene TRBJ1-1; 7 bases align to TRBD1. The trim removed 4 bases at V and 3 bases at J, leaving 9 bases unmatched. The germline V gene encodes CDR1 SGHNT and CDR2 YYREEE (reference sequence). CDR3 length equals 15 residues. CDR3 bases: TGTGCCAGCAGCCCACCGACAGGGAAGGACACTGAAGCTTTCTTT. This encodes CASSPPTGKDTEAFF.

The chain has TRBV6-1 and TRBJ1-5; TRBD1 might be the D (6 bases). Germline-derived CDR1 and CDR2 are MNHNS and SASEGT. This CDR3 contains 14 residues. The V gene lost 3 bases and the J gene lost 3 bases, with 9 bases spanning the gap. The CDR3 sequence: CASSDRGPNQPQHF. The DNA of the CDR3 is TGTGCCAGCAGTGACAGGGGACCCAATCAGCCCCAGCATTTT.

The chain uses TRBV28 and TRBJ2-1; 8 bases agree with TRBD2. The germline V gene has CDR1 MDHEN and CDR2 SYDVKM. J lost 4 bases, V lost 5 bases, and 7 bases had no gene match. The CDR3 spans 15 residues. CDR3 protein: CASSLAGPGYNEQFF. The DNA of the CDR3 is TGTGCCAGCAGTCTAGCGGGCCCAGGTTACAATGAGCAGTTCTTC.

This clone showed up just once. V usage is TRBV2 and J usage is TRBJ1-2; D is undetermined. The CDR3 length is 13 residues. The germline V and J ends were trimmed by 1 base and 8 bases, with 11 bases remaining between them. The germline V gene has CDR1 SNHLY and CDR2 FYNNEI. CDR3 DNA: TGTGCCAGCAGTGAAGAGGTCCGGGAGGGCTACACCTTC. It specifies CASSEEVREGYTF. Full variable domain (missing parts from reference TRBV2 and TRBJ1-2): EPEVTQTPSHQVTQMGQEVILRCVPISNHLYFYWYRQILGQKVEFLVSFYNNEISEKSEIFDDQFSVERPDGSNFTLKIRSTKLEDSAMYFCASSEEVREGYTFGSGTRLTVV.

This clone was seen just once. The chain carries TRBV12-5 and TRBJ1-3, with 7 bases fitting TRBD1. The V gene's germline CDR1 is LGHNT and CDR2 FRNRAP. V shed 3 bases and J 0 bases; nucleotides not matched to a gene: 5. This CDR3 is 16 amino acids long. CDR3 in DNA: TGTGCTAGTGGTTTCGTTCAGGGGGACTCTGGAAACACCATATATTTT. Translating gives CASGFVQGDSGNTIYF.

The chain employs TRBV19 and TRBJ2-1; 7 bases match TRBD1. Trimming at V came to 2 bases and at J to 3 bases, leaving 4 bases not matched to a gene. The CDR3 is 15 amino acids. Germline CDR1 is LNHDA and CDR2 is SQIVND (reference sequence). The CDR3 DNA sequence: TGTGCCAGTAGTATATCAGGGGGTAACTACAATGAGCAGTTCTTC. As protein: CASSISGGNYNEQFF.

This chain uses TRBV28 with TRBJ1-3, with D uncertain. The CDR3 extends over 15 amino acids. Trimming took 4 bases from V and 0 from J, leaving 10 bases between them. CDR1 is MDHEN, CDR2 SYDVKM, per germline. The chain's CDR3 is CASSSSGSSGNTIYF. CDR3 nucleotides: TGTGCCAGCAGTTCCTCGGGTTCCTCTGGAAACACCATATATTTT. The full variable domain, completed using reference TRBV28 and TRBJ1-3, is DVKVTQSSRYLVKRTGEKVFLECVQDMDHENMFWYRQDPGLGLRLIYFSYDVKMKEKGDIPEGYSVSREKKERFSLILESASTNQTSMYLCASSSSGSSGNTIYFGEGSWLTVV.

Only one count was recorded for this clone. V usage is TRBV6-1 and J usage is TRBJ2-2; 8 bases match TRBD1. CDR3 length equals 15 residues. Germline values: CDR1 MNHNS, CDR2 SASEGT. The ends lost 6 bases at V and 6 bases at J; junction bases unmatched: 9. The CDR3 bases are TGTGCCAGCAGATCGGACAGGGTTAGCCCCGGGGAGCTGTTTTTT. Residues: CASRSDRVSPGELFF.

The rearrangement uses TRBV10-3 and TRBJ2-3, with D possibly matching TRBD2 (6 bases). Per germline, CDR1 ENHRY and CDR2 SYGVKD. This CDR3 region has 14 residues. V was pared by 10 bases and J by 4 bases, with 18 bases between. CDR3 sequence (DNA): TGTGCCAACTCCGGGTCGGGAGCTGCAGATACGCAGTATTTT. Amino acid sequence: CANSGSGAADTQYF.

The rearrangement links TRBV5-1 to TRBJ2-3, with 11 bases lining up with TRBD2. CDR1 is SGHRS and CDR2 is YFSETQ in the germline V gene. This CDR3 contains 16 residues. V was clipped by 4 bases and J by 3 bases; unmatched bases: 7. The CDR3 reads CASSGSASGGTDTQYF. CDR3 nucleotide sequence: TGCGCCAGCAGCGGCTCGGCTAGCGGGGGGACAGATACGCAGTATTTT.

The rearrangement uses TRBV5-1 and TRBJ2-7; TRBD2 matches at 8 bases. CDR3 length: 15 residues. CDR1 and CDR2 (germline): SGHRS, YFSETQ. The ends lost 0 bases at V and 4 bases at J; junction bases unmatched: 6. For the CDR3, the DNA is TGCGCCAGCAGCTTGGTTGGGACTAGAGGTTACGAGCAGTACTTC. It translates to CASSLVGTRGYEQYF.